This T cell receptor (beta chain) was profiled in a study of blood T cell repertoires in COVID-19. Assay used: immunoSEQ multiplex PCR; TCRdb lists only in-frame clones, some missing. The profile shows roughly 88,000 clones, over 80% of them singletons. Between the trimmed V and J ends, which lost 4 bases and 4 bases, there was a span of 6 bases. Germline CDR1 and CDR2: SGHAT and FQNNGV. The CDR3 has 12 residues. V and J are TRBV11-2 and TRBJ2-3, with D hard to call. Specimen: peripheral blood. This TCR came from a woman of 80 years or more with active or convalescent COVID-19. CDR3 loop: CASSWSPDTQYF. CDR3 coding DNA: TGTGCCAGCAGCTGGAGCCCAGATACGCAGTATTTT.